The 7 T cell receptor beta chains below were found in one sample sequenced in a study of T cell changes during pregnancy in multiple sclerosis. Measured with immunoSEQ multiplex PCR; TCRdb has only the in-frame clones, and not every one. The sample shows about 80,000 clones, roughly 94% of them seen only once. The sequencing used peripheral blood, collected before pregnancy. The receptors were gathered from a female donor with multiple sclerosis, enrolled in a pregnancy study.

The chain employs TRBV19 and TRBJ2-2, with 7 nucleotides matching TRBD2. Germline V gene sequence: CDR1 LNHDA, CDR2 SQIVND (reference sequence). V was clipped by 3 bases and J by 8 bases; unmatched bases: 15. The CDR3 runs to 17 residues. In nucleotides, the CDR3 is TGTGCCAGTAGTATTGACGGCGGGGGTCCGGTAGGGGGGGAGCTGTTTTTT. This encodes CASSIDGGGPVGGELFF.

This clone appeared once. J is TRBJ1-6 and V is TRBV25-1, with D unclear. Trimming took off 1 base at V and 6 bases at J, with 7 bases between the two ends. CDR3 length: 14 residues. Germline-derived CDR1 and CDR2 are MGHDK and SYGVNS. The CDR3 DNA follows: TGTGCCAGCAGTGAATCAGACATTAATTCACCCCTCCACTTT. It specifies CASSESDINSPLHF.

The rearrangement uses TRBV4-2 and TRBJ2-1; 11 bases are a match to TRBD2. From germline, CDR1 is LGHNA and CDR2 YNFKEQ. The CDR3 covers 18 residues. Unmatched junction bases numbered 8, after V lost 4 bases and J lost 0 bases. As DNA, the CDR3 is TGTGCCAGCAGCCCCGGGACTAGCGGACGGAGCTCCTACAATGAGCAGTTCTTC. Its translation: CASSPGTSGRSSYNEQFF.

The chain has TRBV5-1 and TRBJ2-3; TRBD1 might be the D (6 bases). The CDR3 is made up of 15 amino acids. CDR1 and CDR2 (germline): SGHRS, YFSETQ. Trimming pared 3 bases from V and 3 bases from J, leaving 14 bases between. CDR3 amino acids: CASSSQGLKTDTQYF. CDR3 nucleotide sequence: TGCGCCAGCAGCTCGCAGGGGTTAAAGACAGATACGCAGTATTTT.

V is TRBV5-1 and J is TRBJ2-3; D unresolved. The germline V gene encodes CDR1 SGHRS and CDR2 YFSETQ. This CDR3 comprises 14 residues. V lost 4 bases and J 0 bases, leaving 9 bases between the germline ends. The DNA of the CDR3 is TGCGCCAGCAGCCGCGAAGTGAGCACAGATACGCAGTATTTT. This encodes CASSREVSTDTQYF.

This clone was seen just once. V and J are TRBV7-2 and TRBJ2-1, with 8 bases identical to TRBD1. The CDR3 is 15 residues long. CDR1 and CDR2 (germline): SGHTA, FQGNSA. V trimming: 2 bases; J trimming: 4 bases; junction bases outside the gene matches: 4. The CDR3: CASSLHRTGYNEQFF. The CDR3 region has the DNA TGTGCCAGCAGCTTACATCGGACAGGGTACAATGAGCAGTTCTTC.

The CDR3 coding sequence is TGTGCCAGCAGTGTGACAGACAGGGCCAATACTGAAGCTTTCTTT. Translation gives CASSVTDRANTEAFF. The genes are TRBV6-1 and TRBJ1-1; 7 bases are a match to TRBD1. The germline V gene encodes CDR1 MNHNS and CDR2 SASEGT. The CDR3 length is 15 residues. With V trimmed by 4 bases and J by 5 bases, 10 bases remained unmatched.